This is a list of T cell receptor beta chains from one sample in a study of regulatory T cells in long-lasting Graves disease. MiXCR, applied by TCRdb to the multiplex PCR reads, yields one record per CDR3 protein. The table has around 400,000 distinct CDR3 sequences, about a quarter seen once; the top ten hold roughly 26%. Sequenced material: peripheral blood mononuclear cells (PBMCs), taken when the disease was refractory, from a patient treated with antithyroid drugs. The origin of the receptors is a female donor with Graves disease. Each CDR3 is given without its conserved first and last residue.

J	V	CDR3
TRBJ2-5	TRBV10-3	AISGGGVQETQY
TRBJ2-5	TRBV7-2	ASSLPGLSRETQY
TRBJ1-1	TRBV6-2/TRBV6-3	ASSYDLPTGEAF
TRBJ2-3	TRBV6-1	ASSELVGTGATDTQY
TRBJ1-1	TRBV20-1	SAVYPVRNTEAF
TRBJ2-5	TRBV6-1	ASSQPGGSGEETQY
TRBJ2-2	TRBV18	ASSPNKATGELF
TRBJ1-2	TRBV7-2	ASSLARRDYGYT
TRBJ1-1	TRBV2	ASRPGTGTEAF
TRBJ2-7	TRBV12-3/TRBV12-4	ASSYQGLSYEQY
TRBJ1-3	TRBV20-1	SANSGNTIY
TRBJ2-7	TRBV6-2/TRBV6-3	ASSSWGASYEQY
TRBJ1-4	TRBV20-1	SARTSAGESTNEKLF
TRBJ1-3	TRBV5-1	ASSEEGNTIY
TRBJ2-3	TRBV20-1	SARYADTQY
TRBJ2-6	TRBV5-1	ASSSGTMRSGANVLT
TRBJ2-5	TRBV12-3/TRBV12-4	ASRLQGFRETQY
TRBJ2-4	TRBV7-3	ARSLKRDSLYVNIQY
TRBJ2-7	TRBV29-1	SVVPREGSYEQY
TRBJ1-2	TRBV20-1	SARGGGLYGYT
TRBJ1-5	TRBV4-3	ASSQDSRSRNQPQH
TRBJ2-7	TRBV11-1	ASSQPGYEQY
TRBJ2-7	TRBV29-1	SVDGGGSSKY
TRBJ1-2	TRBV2	ASSEAPGGGYT
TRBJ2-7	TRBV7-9	ASSFSLGGDDSYEQY
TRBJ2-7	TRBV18	ASSQNPTGAYEQY
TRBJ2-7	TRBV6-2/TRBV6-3	ASTGRRAGEQY
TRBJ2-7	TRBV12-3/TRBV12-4	ASSLGGVGEQY
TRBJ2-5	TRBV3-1	ASSLPTTSGQETQY
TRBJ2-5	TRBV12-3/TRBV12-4	ATSVSGVQETQY
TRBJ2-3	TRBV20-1	SARSGVSTDTQY
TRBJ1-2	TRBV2	ASSELYGYT
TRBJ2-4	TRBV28	ASSPPRTSANIQY
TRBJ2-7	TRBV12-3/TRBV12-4	ASSLRTSRYEQY
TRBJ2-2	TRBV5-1	ASSLGGTMNTGELF
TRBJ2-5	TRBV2	ASSVSGLAGGKETQY
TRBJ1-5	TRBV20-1	SASSPGQDNQPQH
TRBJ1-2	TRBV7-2	ASSNQGALYGYT
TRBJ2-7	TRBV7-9	ASTYLDEQY
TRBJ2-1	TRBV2	ASSDPGLLYNEQF
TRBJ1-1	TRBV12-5	ASGLASMGDTEAF
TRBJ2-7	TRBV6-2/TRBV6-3	ASRGTSEGLSYEQY
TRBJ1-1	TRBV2	ASSDPPPRMNTEAF
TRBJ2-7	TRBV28	ASSTAVGSGGSYEQY
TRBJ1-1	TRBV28	ASSSEISEAF